A single sample gave rise to the 2 T cell receptor beta chains below, sequenced in a study of T cells after posttransplantation cyclophosphamide. The table came from immunoSEQ multiplex PCR; TCRdb's copy has only in-frame clones and leaves some out. The table shows about 52,000 clones, with about 86% occurring only once. The sequencing sample was made of PBMCs. Receptors were obtained from a man aged 25-45 years with a blood cancer, CMV-positive, and with a related stem cell donor.

In this sample, this clone turned up a few times. The chain uses TRBV7-2 and TRBJ1-4; 11 bases align to TRBD1. The V gene's germline CDR1 is SGHTA and CDR2 FQGNSA. Losses at the gene ends were 6 bases for V and 8 bases for J; bases not matched to a gene: 17. The CDR3 spans 18 residues. The CDR3 spells CASSLTGGQGVSGEKLFF. The DNA for the CDR3 is TGTGCCAGCAGTTTAACGGGGGGACAGGGGGTATCTGGCGAAAAACTGTTTTTT.

The chain uses TRBV4-3 and TRBJ2-1; 14 bases map to TRBD2. Germline loops: CDR1 LGHNA, CDR2 YSLEER. J gave up 5 bases and V 1 base, and 19 bases lay outside the gene matches. CDR3 length: 22 residues. CDR3 in amino acids: CASSQAPYTGLAGVGHDNEQFF. CDR3 coding DNA: TGCGCCAGCAGCCAAGCGCCATATACGGGACTAGCGGGAGTGGGGCATGACAATGAGCAGTTCTTC.